The 18 T cell receptor beta chains given below trace back to one sample, sequenced in a study of CD8+ T cells in alopecia areata. Sequencing templates came from extracted RNA that was reverse transcribed into cDNA. TCRdb keeps only in-frame clones here, not all; method: immunoSEQ multiplex PCR. Of roughly 35,000 clones in the sample, around 60% were seen once. The sequencing input was NKG2D-high CD8+ T cells sorted from blood. The receptors here all came from a human donor with alopecia areata.

This clone has only a few counts. This chain links TRBV5-6 with TRBJ1-4, with TRBD1 matching 9 bases. Germline CDR1 SGHDT, CDR2 YYEEEE. CDR3 length equals 14 residues. V lost 5 bases, J lost 8 bases, and 7 bases stayed unmatched. CDR3 in amino acids: CASSSGTGMEKLFF. CDR3 nucleotides: TGTGCCAGCAGTTCCGGGACAGGGATGGAAAAACTGTTTTTT.

This sequence joins TRBV4-3 and TRBJ1-1, with 7 bases matching TRBD1. V was clipped by 5 bases and J by 8 bases; unmatched bases: 2. Germline lookup yields CDR1 LGHNA and CDR2 YSLEER. CDR3 length: 11 amino acids. The CDR3 region is CASSSGGEAFF. The DNA of the CDR3 is TGCGCCAGCAGCTCAGGGGGAGAAGCTTTCTTT.

This CDR3 is CASKGGRFGYEQYF. CDR3 nucleotide sequence: TGTGCCAGTAAGGGCGGGAGGTTCGGATACGAGCAGTACTTC. V usage is TRBV19 and J usage is TRBJ2-7; 8 bases are shared with TRBD2. Germline values: CDR1 LNHDA, CDR2 SQIVND (reference sequence). The CDR3 loop spans 14 amino acids. V lost 7 bases, J lost 4 bases, and 9 bases stayed unmatched. The full variable domain, with the rest looked up from reference TRBV19 and TRBJ2-7, is DGGITQSPKYLFRKEGQNVTLSCEQNLNHDAMYWYRQDPGQGLRLIYYSQIVNDFQKGDIAEGYSVSREKKESFPLTVTSAQKNPTAFYLCASKGGRFGYEQYFGPGTRLTVT.

This chain links TRBV7-9 with TRBJ2-3; 8 bases map to TRBD1. Germline CDR1 reads SEHNR; CDR2 reads FQNEAQ (reference sequence). The CDR3 sequence is 17 residues long. With V trimmed by 1 base and J by 5 bases, 11 bases remained unmatched. The CDR3 is CASSLVGGQGLRDTQYF. CDR3 DNA sequence: TGTGCCAGCAGCTTAGTCGGAGGACAGGGCTTGAGAGATACGCAGTATTTT. The variable domain in full, completed from reference TRBV7-9 and TRBJ2-3, reads DTGVSQNPRHKITKRGQNVTFRCDPISEHNRLYWYRQTLGQGPEFLTYFQNEAQLEKSRLLSDRFSAERPKGSFSTLEIQRTEQGDSAMYLCASSLVGGQGLRDTQYFGPGTRLTVL.

This clone occurred a few times. The rearrangement uses TRBV5-6 and TRBJ2-5, with D maybe TRBD1 (6 bases). CDR1 and CDR2 (germline): SGHDT, YYEEEE. This CDR3 has 14 amino acids. The V end was cut by 3 bases, the J end by 5 bases, with 14 bases between. The CDR3 DNA is TGTGCCAGCAGCTCCGTGACAGGCTCCGAGACCCAGTACTTC. This gives the protein CASSSVTGSETQYF.

V and J are TRBV5-1 and TRBJ2-3, with 7 nucleotides matching TRBD1. This CDR3 spans 16 amino acids. After removal of 4 bases from V and 0 bases from J, the junction contained 8 bases not matched to a gene. Germline V gene data show CDR1 as SGHRS and CDR2 as YFSETQ. CDR3 DNA sequence: TGCGCCAGCAGCCCAAGGCAGGGGGATAGCACAGATACGCAGTATTTT. Translated, it gives CASSPRQGDSTDTQYF.

The chain couples TRBV13 to TRBJ2-1, with D hard to call. The CDR3 contains 15 residues. CDR1 is PRHDT, CDR2 FYEKMQ, per germline (reference sequence). V lost 3 bases, J lost 4 bases, and 13 bases lay in between. The CDR3 coding sequence is TGTGCCAGCAGCTTGCCAACCTTTGGGTACAATGAGCAGTTCTTC. As protein: CASSLPTFGYNEQFF.

There are a few counts of this clone. DNA for the CDR3: TGTGCCAGCAGCTTAAGGGCCTACGAGCAGTACTTC. It translates to CASSLRAYEQYF. The rearrangement joins TRBV13 to TRBJ2-7, with D hard to call. The CDR3 totals 12 residues. V was pared by 2 bases and J by 2 bases, with 4 bases between. Germline CDR1 is PRHDT and CDR2 is FYEKMQ (reference sequence).

J is TRBJ2-2 and V is TRBV9; TRBD2 matches 9 bases. The CDR3 length is 15 residues. The ends lost 1 base at V and 7 bases at J; junction bases unmatched: 5. Germline-derived CDR1 and CDR2 are SGDLS and YYNGEE. CDR3: CASSVSGGPVGELFF. Here the CDR3 DNA reads TGTGCCAGCAGCGTAAGCGGGGGGCCGGTCGGGGAGCTGTTTTTT.

The chain couples TRBV28 to TRBJ2-7; tentatively, D is TRBD1 or TRBD2 (6 bases each). This CDR3 contains 14 residues. Trimming took 8 bases from V and 4 from J, leaving 18 bases between them. From germline, CDR1 is MDHEN and CDR2 SYDVKM. The CDR3 bases are TGTGCCAGCGGGATAGCGGCTAGGGGGTACGAGCAGTACTTC. Translating it yields CASGIAARGYEQYF.

The V call is TRBV2, the J call TRBJ2-2; D tentatively reads TRBD1 or TRBD2 (5 bases each). The CDR3 length is 16 residues. Looked up from germline, CDR1 is SNHLY and CDR2 is FYNNEI. Trimming removed 0 bases from V and 4 bases from J, with 12 bases in between. The DNA for the CDR3 is TGTGCCAGCAGTGAAGCTGAGGGGCTGGGCACCGGGGAGCTGTTTTTT. Translating gives CASSEAEGLGTGELFF.

This clone was seen a handful of times. The chain is built from TRBV25-1 and TRBJ2-3, with TRBD1 identical over 9 bases. The CDR3 covers 16 residues. After removal of 6 bases from V and 1 base from J, the junction contained 8 bases not matched to a gene. CDR1 and CDR2 (germline): MGHDK, SYGVNS. CDR3 in DNA: TGTGCCAGCAGGCCACAGGGGGCAGGGGGCACAGATACGCAGTATTTT. Translated: CASRPQGAGGTDTQYF.

The rearrangement uses TRBV27 and TRBJ2-7; TRBD1 is a possible D gene (5 bases). Per germline, CDR1 MNHEY and CDR2 SMNVEV (reference sequence). This CDR3 region has 11 residues. The V gene lost 10 bases and the J gene lost 3 bases, with 10 bases spanning the gap. CDR3 amino acids: CATQRGYEQYF. CDR3 bases: TGTGCCACCCAAAGGGGCTACGAGCAGTACTTC.

The chain links TRBV4-2 to TRBJ1-2; D is undetermined. Trimming cost V 4 bases and J 5 bases, with 11 bases left between them. Germline V gives CDR1 LGHNA, CDR2 YNFKEQ. The length of the CDR3 is 13 residues. CDR3 DNA: TGTGCCAGCAGCCCCCCACGGCATTATGGCTACACCTTC. It translates to CASSPPRHYGYTF.

The chain combines TRBV25-1 with TRBJ1-1; a possible D gene is TRBD1 (6 bases). Looked up from germline, CDR1 is MGHDK and CDR2 is SYGVNS. CDR3 length: 13 residues. V lost 8 bases and J 4 bases, leaving 14 bases between the germline ends. CDR3 nucleotides: TGTGCCAGCTCCACAGGGTATGGCACTGAAGCTTTCTTT. Protein sequence: CASSTGYGTEAFF.

J is TRBJ2-3 and V is TRBV5-6; D uncertain. Germline V gene sequence: CDR1 SGHDT, CDR2 YYEEEE. The CDR3 sequence is 13 residues long. The ends were cut back, 3 bases at V and 2 bases at J, with 7 bases in the middle. The CDR3 region has the DNA TGTGCCAGCAGCTCGGGCACCACAGATACGCAGTATTTT. Protein: CASSSGTTDTQYF.

This clone has only one observation. The chain couples TRBV27 to TRBJ2-3; D uncertain. Germline assignment: CDR1 MNHEY and CDR2 SMNVEV (reference sequence). Trimming took 6 bases from V and 0 from J, leaving 4 bases between them. The CDR3 has 12 amino acids. CDR3 sequence reads: CASSVSTDTQYF. The CDR3 nucleotides read TGTGCCAGCAGCGTCAGCACAGATACGCAGTATTTT.

The CDR3, as DNA: TGTGCCATCAGTGATTCGGGGATTGGCTACACCTTC. Residues: CAISDSGIGYTF. This chain joins TRBV10-3 and TRBJ1-2; D call uncertain. Trimming took off 3 bases at V and 7 bases at J, with 9 bases between the two ends. Germline V gene lookup returns CDR1 ENHRY and CDR2 SYGVKD. CDR3 size: 12 residues.